The rows below give T cell receptor beta chains drawn from one sample of a study of radiotherapy plus CTLA-4 blockade in lung cancer. Repertoires were generated with immunoSEQ multiplex PCR, while TCRdb's copy carries only in-frame clones and drops some. The table records about 15,000 clones, around 87% of them present only once. The source was peripheral blood, collected from a patient treated with radiotherapy plus ipilimumab. The receptor set was obtained from a human donor with non-small cell lung cancer that progressed on radiotherapy plus ipilimumab. Some clones in this sample may be carry-over from other donors' samples. The conserved cysteine and the conserved F or W are not part of the CDR3 here. The order of the fields is CDR3 protein, V gene, J gene.

CDR3: ASGFDRGETQY; V: TRBV12-5; J: TRBJ2-5
CDR3: ASSLAGGGRIYSYNEQF; V: TRBV5-1; J: TRBJ2-1
CDR3: ASSSRGYEQY; V: TRBV7-2; J: TRBJ2-7
CDR3: ASSASRGYEQY; V: TRBV6-1; J: TRBJ2-7
CDR3: ASSEEGGCQETQY; V: TRBV10-1; J: TRBJ2-5
CDR3: ASSVGPGLVYKTQY; V: TRBV9; J: TRBJ2-5
CDR3: ASSFSGRGNEQF; V: TRBV7-9; J: TRBJ2-1
CDR3: ASSLIAGGAAQY; V: TRBV7-2; J: TRBJ2-5
CDR3: ASSSRQGARKAF; V: TRBV5-8; J: TRBJ1-1
CDR3: ASSSPPRVRNEQF; V: TRBV7-8; J: TRBJ2-1
CDR3: SVSPLAGQETQY; V: TRBV29-1; J: TRBJ2-5
CDR3: ASSQGQGNTEAF; V: TRBV18; J: TRBJ1-1
CDR3: ASSYDSGDGYGYT; V: TRBV6-6; J: TRBJ1-2
CDR3: ASSYGPTYEQY; V: TRBV6-5; J: TRBJ2-7
CDR3: ASSIGGNPNEKLF; V: TRBV19; J: TRBJ1-4
CDR3: ASSLLEGTDTQY; V: TRBV5-1; J: TRBJ2-3
CDR3: ASSSSGNPTDTQY; V: TRBV7-6; J: TRBJ2-3
CDR3: ASSGWTGHSGNTIY; V: TRBV5-1; J: TRBJ1-3
CDR3: ASRDPDSLANYGYT; V: TRBV2; J: TRBJ1-2
CDR3: ASSAWTGGNEQF; V: TRBV6-4; J: TRBJ2-1
CDR3: ASSLLQGNISPLH; V: TRBV5-1; J: TRBJ1-6
CDR3: ASTGLAGGTEQF; V: TRBV6-1; J: TRBJ2-1
CDR3: ASSSWTGGTEAF; V: TRBV19; J: TRBJ1-1
CDR3: ASSHSTGENTEAF; V: TRBV4-3; J: TRBJ1-1
CDR3: SVVVGGGNQPQH; V: TRBV29-1; J: TRBJ1-5
CDR3: ASSLDFRGNTEAF; V: TRBV5-1; J: TRBJ1-1
CDR3: ASSFGGVPEKLF; V: TRBV5-6; J: TRBJ1-4
CDR3: ASTDPGLAGEKTQY; V: TRBV2; J: TRBJ2-5
CDR3: ASSLSSGTTQNVLT; V: TRBV7-3; J: TRBJ2-6
CDR3: ASSPVGTGGFKAF; V: TRBV5-1; J: TRBJ1-1
CDR3: ASSEGWAGTLNNEQF; V: TRBV2; J: TRBJ2-1
CDR3: ASTWRGASDTQY; V: TRBV9; J: TRBJ2-3
CDR3: ASSPGGKGETQY; V: TRBV28; J: TRBJ2-5
CDR3: ASSILTSGGTEQF; V: TRBV19; J: TRBJ2-1
CDR3: ASSTRQNYGYT; V: TRBV18; J: TRBJ1-2
CDR3: ASKQTGVTLEQY; V: TRBV5-1; J: TRBJ2-7
CDR3: ASSVDRGHVQY; V: TRBV27; J: TRBJ2-7
CDR3: ASSLETSGLSYEQY; V: TRBV7-2; J: .
CDR3: ASSLRQGPMNTEAF; V: TRBV28; J: TRBJ1-1
CDR3: ASSEFRNTEAF; V: TRBV6-4; J: TRBJ1-1
CDR3: ASSQDILREPF; V: TRBV4-3; J: TRBJ2-1
CDR3: SVVTGGSGELF; V: TRBV29-1; J: TRBJ2-2
CDR3: ASGLVQRWTSGGNSYNEQF; V: TRBV12-5; J: TRBJ2-1
CDR3: SVLGNTGLTEAF; V: TRBV29-1; J: TRBJ1-1